Sequencing of this T cell receptor (beta chain) was carried out in a study of blood T cell repertoires in COVID-19. The wider study: COVID-19 samples collected from the United States, Italy and Spain covered acute and convalescent phases. T cells, B-cell-depleted T cells, or PBMCs provided the cDNA or gDNA that served as material.

Methods used by the authors: Nucleated cell number was recorded as an estimate derived from reference gene primer amplification. Only in-frame clones appear in the TCRdb table, and some are missing; sequencing was by immunoSEQ multiplex PCR. That table gives V, J and clone size, and the DNA gave D and trimming. The sample contains roughly 250,000 clones, approximately 82% of which appear only once. CDR3 length: 17 residues. The specimen was peripheral blood. This chain joins TRBV12-2 and TRBJ1-4; the table's D call, TRBD1, has no DNA check behind it. TRBV12-2 is a pseudogene segment. This TCR derives from a woman aged 80 or over with active or convalescent COVID-19. In DNA form, the CDR3 reads TGTGCAAGTCGCTTAGAAGGTTGGACACCAACTAATGAAAAACTGTTTTTT. The encoded protein is CASRLEGWTPTNEKLFF.